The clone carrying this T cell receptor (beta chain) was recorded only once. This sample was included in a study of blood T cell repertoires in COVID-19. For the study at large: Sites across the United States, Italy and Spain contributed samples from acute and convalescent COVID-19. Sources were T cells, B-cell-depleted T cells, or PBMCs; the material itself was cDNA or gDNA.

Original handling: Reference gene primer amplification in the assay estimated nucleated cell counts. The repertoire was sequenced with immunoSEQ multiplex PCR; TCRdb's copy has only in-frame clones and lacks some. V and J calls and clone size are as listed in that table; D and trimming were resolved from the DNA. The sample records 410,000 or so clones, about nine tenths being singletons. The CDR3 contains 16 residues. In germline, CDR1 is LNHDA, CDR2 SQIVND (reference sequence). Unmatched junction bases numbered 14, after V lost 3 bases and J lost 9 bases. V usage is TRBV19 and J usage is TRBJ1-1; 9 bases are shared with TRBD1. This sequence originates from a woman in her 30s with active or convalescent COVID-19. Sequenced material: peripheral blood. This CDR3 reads CASSMGPRDRETKAFF. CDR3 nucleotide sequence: TGTGCCAGTAGTATGGGGCCCCGGGACAGGGAGACTAAAGCTTTCTTT.